These 13 T cell receptor beta chains were all obtained from the same sample, sequenced in a study of T cell repertoires in cytomegalovirus infection. TCRdb reanalysed the reads using MiXCR and keeps one entry per CDR3 protein. The table includes approximately 220,000 distinct CDR3 sequences, about 39% detected once. Their specific antigens are unknown. This material consisted of CD8+ T cells from cultured PBMCs, taken from culture after CMV antigen stimulation. The receptors were sampled from a human donor in good health (CMV status not recorded). Some clones in this sample may be carry-over from other donors' samples.

The gene calls are TRBV28 and TRBJ2-7, with 10 nucleotides matching TRBD1. The CDR3 spans 15 residues. J was trimmed by 6 bases and V by 5 bases; bases with no gene match: 10. Per the germline V gene, CDR1 is MDHEN and CDR2 is SYDVKM. The CDR3 loop is CASSQSGTGVVEQYF. The CDR3 nucleotides read TGTGCCAGCAGTCAATCCGGGACAGGGGTGGTCGAGCAGTACTTC.

The chain joins TRBV7-3 to TRBJ2-3; TRBD2 matches at 8 bases. The CDR3 extends over 15 amino acids. Germline CDR1 and CDR2: SGHTA and FQGTGA. The J segment lost 4 bases and the V segment lost 2 bases, leaving 5 bases of the junction unmatched. CDR3 in amino acids: CASSLGGRPADTQYF. Here the CDR3 DNA reads TGTGCCAGCAGCTTAGGCGGGAGGCCCGCAGATACGCAGTATTTT.

This clonotype was observed a few times. The chain joins TRBV20-1 to TRBJ1-5, with TRBD1 as a possible D gene (5 bases). Trimming removed 1 base at V and 4 bases at J, with 14 bases between. The germline V gene has CDR1 DFQATT and CDR2 SNEGSKA (reference sequence). This CDR3 region has 15 residues. The CDR3 region is CSARGPDSSNQPQHF. The DNA of the CDR3 is TGCAGTGCTAGAGGACCCGACAGCTCAAATCAGCCCCAGCATTTT.

There are many counts of this clonotype. This chain joins TRBV7-8 and TRBJ2-5; 7 bases align to TRBD1. V trimming: 5 bases; J trimming: 5 bases; junction bases outside the gene matches: 8. In germline, CDR1 is SGHVS, CDR2 FQNEAQ. This CDR3 spans 14 amino acids. DNA for the CDR3: TGTGCCAGCAGCCCCTTACAGGGGATCGAGACCCAGTACTTC. As protein: CASSPLQGIETQYF.

The chain recombines TRBV12-3 or TRBV12-4 with TRBJ1-4; 7 bases are shared with TRBD1. J was trimmed by 0 bases and V by 10 bases; bases with no gene match: 8. The CDR3 is 15 residues long. The CDR3 bases are TGTGCCACCCGGGGACAGTTGTCAACTAATGAAAAACTGTTTTTT. Protein product: CATRGQLSTNEKLFF.

There are a few counts of this clonotype. The rearrangement joins TRBV7-6 to TRBJ2-7; 12 bases are a match to TRBD2. V lost 5 bases and J lost 4; bases outside the gene matches: 6. Germline CDR1 SGHVS, CDR2 FNYEAQ. The CDR3 runs 15 residues. CDR3 amino acids: CASSPSGGGGYEQYF. Here the CDR3 DNA reads TGTGCCAGCAGCCCTAGCGGGGGGGGAGGATACGAGCAGTACTTC.

To note about this clonotype: The junction departs from the called germline gene at one end, perhaps through a read error. The chain has TRBV4-1 and TRBJ2-2, with D perhaps being TRBD1 or TRBD2 (5 bases each). CDR1 MGHRA and CDR2 YSYEKL come from the germline V gene. The CDR3 extends over 16 amino acids. The DNA for the CDR3 is TGTGCCAGCAGCCCATACCGGGACCCCTCAACCGGGGAGCTGTTTTTT. This gives the protein CASSPYRDPSTGELFF.

This clonotype was seen ten or more times. The rearrangement links TRBV7-3 to TRBJ2-1; a possible D gene is TRBD1 (5 bases). CDR1 and CDR2 from the germline V gene are SGHTA and FQGTGA. The CDR3 is 12 residues long. V was cut by 5 bases and J by 6 bases, with 8 bases left in between. The CDR3 DNA reads as TGTGCCAGCAGCGACAGTCGCAATGAGCAGTTCTTC. Translated, it gives CASSDSRNEQFF.

This clonotype has only one observation. An end of the junction differs from the germline gene, which may be a read error. J is TRBJ2-3 and V is TRBV7-6; 8 bases line up with TRBD1. The germline V gene encodes CDR1 SGHVS and CDR2 FNYEAQ. This CDR3 has 17 amino acids. CDR3 protein: CASSLEAGGQGTDTQYF. The CDR3 DNA reads as TGTGCTAGCAGCTTAGAGGCCGGAGGACAGGGAACAGATACGCAGTATTTT.

The rearrangement links TRBV7-8 to TRBJ1-2, with a weak D call TRBD1 (6 bases). CDR1 and CDR2 (germline): SGHVS, FQNEAQ. Trimming pared 4 bases from V and 0 bases from J, leaving 12 bases between. This CDR3 is built from 15 residues. CDR3 nucleotide sequence: TGTGCCAGCAGCTCGGGACAAAGAACTAACTATGGCTACACCTTC. Translation: CASSSGQRTNYGYTF.

This clonotype was counted between two and nine times. The chain has TRBV19 and TRBJ2-2; 9 positions agree with TRBD1. This CDR3 is 19 amino acids long. V lost 8 bases to trimming and J lost 6 bases; unmatched junction nucleotides: 22. Germline CDR1 is LNHDA and CDR2 is SQIVND (reference sequence). CDR3 in amino acids: CASQSRDRATQVNPGELFF. CDR3 nucleotide sequence: TGTGCCAGTCAATCTCGGGACAGGGCTACACAGGTTAATCCCGGGGAGCTGTTTTTT.

The rearrangement uses TRBV7-9 and TRBJ2-7, with TRBD2 identical over 10 bases. This CDR3 spans 14 amino acids. V was pared by 5 bases and J by 7 bases, with 8 bases of the junction left unmatched. Per germline, CDR1 SEHNR and CDR2 FQNEAQ (reference sequence). The CDR3 DNA follows: TGTGCCAGCAGCCGGACTAGCGGTGCTCGGGAGCAGTACTTC. Translating it yields CASSRTSGAREQYF. Supplemented by reference TRBV7-9 and TRBJ2-7, the full variable domain reads DTGVSQNPRHKITKRGQNVTFRCDPISEHNRLYWYRQTLGQGPEFLTYFQNEAQLEKSRLLSDRFSAERPKGSFSTLEIQRTEQGDSAMYLCASSRTSGAREQYFGPGTRLTVT.

This rearrangement joins TRBV28 to TRBJ1-2, with D perhaps matching TRBD1 (5 bases). V was pared by 3 bases and J by 4 bases, with 12 bases between. Germline loops: CDR1 MDHEN, CDR2 SYDVKM. This CDR3 contains 14 residues. CDR3 protein: CASSLGHRAYGYTF. In DNA, the CDR3 is TGTGCCAGCAGTTTGGGGCACCGGGCCTATGGCTACACCTTC.